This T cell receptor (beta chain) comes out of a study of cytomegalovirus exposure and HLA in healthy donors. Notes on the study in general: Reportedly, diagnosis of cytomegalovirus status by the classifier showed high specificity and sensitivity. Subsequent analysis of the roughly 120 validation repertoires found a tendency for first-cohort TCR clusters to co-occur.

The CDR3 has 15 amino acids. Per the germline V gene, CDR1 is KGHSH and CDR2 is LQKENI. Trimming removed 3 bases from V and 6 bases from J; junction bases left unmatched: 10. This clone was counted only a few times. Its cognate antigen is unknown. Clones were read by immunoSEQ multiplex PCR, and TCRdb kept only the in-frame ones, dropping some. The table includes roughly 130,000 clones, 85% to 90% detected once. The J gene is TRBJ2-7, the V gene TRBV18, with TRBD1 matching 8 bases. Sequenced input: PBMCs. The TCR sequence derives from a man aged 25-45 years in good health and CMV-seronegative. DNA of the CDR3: TGTGCCAGCTCACCGAAGGACAGGGAATTCATCGAGCAGTACTTC. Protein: CASSPKDREFIEQYF.